This is a list of T cell receptor beta chains from one sample in a study of cytomegalovirus exposure and HLA in healthy donors. The assay was immunoSEQ multiplex PCR, and TCRdb's table has in-frame clones only and misses some. Among under 130,000 clones listed, under 80% were seen once. The source material was PBMCs. The receptors here all came from a woman in her forties in good health and CMV-seropositive. CDR3s include the opening cysteine and the closing phenylalanine or tryptophan. Fields, in order: V gene, CDR3 protein.

V gene: TRBV11-2; CDR3 protein: CASSFGRGSTGGGNEQFF
V gene: TRBV15; CDR3 protein: CATSRRAGTGSLVAFF
V gene: TRBV15; CDR3 protein: CATSRGGSGGWNEQFF
V gene: TRBV5-1; CDR3 protein: CASSLGARSYNSPLHF
V gene: TRBV7-9; CDR3 protein: CASSPRTGKHEQYF
V gene: TRBV5-6; CDR3 protein: CASSRPGGTRGYGYTF
V gene: TRBV10-3; CDR3 protein: CAISEVRGNYGYTF
V gene: TRBV19; CDR3 protein: CASSSSGNEQFF
V gene: TRBV4-1; CDR3 protein: CASRTETSGSYNEQFF
V gene: TRBV4-1; CDR3 protein: CASSQTGRGNEKLFF
V gene: TRBV5-1; CDR3 protein: CASRLPDSSYEQYF
V gene: TRBV28; CDR3 protein: CASRTDRSDLPQHF
V gene: TRBV28; CDR3 protein: CASSRDGYTF
V gene: TRBV12-5; CDR3 protein: CASGSADRESSYEQYF
V gene: TRBV11-3; CDR3 protein: CASSPGGDRRGYTF
V gene: TRBV18; CDR3 protein: CASSPPGLAGGGTDTQYF
V gene: TRBV5-1; CDR3 protein: CASSPALADVYEQYF
V gene: TRBV11-2; CDR3 protein: CASSPAGGGYNEQFF
V gene: TRBV7-8; CDR3 protein: CASSLGLAGARGPYEQYF
V gene: TRBV7-8; CDR3 protein: CASSLRWREETQYF
V gene: TRBV19; CDR3 protein: CASSIWARNNSPLHF
V gene: TRBV27; CDR3 protein: CASSLFHDRGNQPQHF
V gene: TRBV11-3; CDR3 protein: CASSLGLRAFF
V gene: TRBV4-1; CDR3 protein: CASSPGVMNTEAFF
V gene: TRBV7-9; CDR3 protein: CASSLPVTGGWAKNIQYF
V gene: TRBV10-3; CDR3 protein: CAISDGHSEKLFF
V gene: TRBV5-4; CDR3 protein: CASSLGAGTGNTIYF
V gene: TRBV2; CDR3 protein: CASSATSGRSYEQYF
V gene: TRBV5-4; CDR3 protein: CASSLRLGQGREKLFF
V gene: TRBV25-1; CDR3 protein: CASSAANEKLFF
V gene: TRBV5-1; CDR3 protein: CASSLRQGIYYGYTF
V gene: TRBV19; CDR3 protein: CASRRIDRGHIGELFF
V gene: TRBV5-4; CDR3 protein: CASSLDLAAHNEQFF
V gene: TRBV7-6; CDR3 protein: CASSSRYRDSSYNEQFF
V gene: TRBV29-1; CDR3 protein: CSVERGSSYEQYF
V gene: TRBV6-5; CDR3 protein: CASSYARLQPQHF
V gene: TRBV13; CDR3 protein: CASSSTGAYEQYF
V gene: TRBV27; CDR3 protein: CASSQSGGAGANVLTF
V gene: TRBV6-1; CDR3 protein: CASRVSLAGDGYTF
V gene: TRBV11-2; CDR3 protein: CASSPLSRTSGRFYEQYF
V gene: TRBV10-3; CDR3 protein: CAISERAGVNTEAFF
V gene: TRBV10-1; CDR3 protein: CASTVQGKGNTIYF
V gene: TRBV6-5; CDR3 protein: CASSYAWGRDQPQHF
V gene: TRBV28; CDR3 protein: CASSLAGGYQPQHF
V gene: TRBV18; CDR3 protein: CASSPPGRNGYGYTF
V gene: TRBV10-3; CDR3 protein: CAISESRALTSGKRPSSYNEQFF
V gene: TRBV18; CDR3 protein: CASSPTSKWTYEQYF
V gene: TRBV19; CDR3 protein: CASSIRGGETQYF
V gene: TRBV7-2; CDR3 protein: CASSLRSERTYEQYF
V gene: TRBV27; CDR3 protein: CASSLSRRSIMVRNSPLHF
V gene: TRBV7-2; CDR3 protein: CASSYVESETQYF
V gene: TRBV7-9; CDR3 protein: CASSDRGREYEQYF
V gene: TRBV2; CDR3 protein: CASSPRQGGTDTQYF
V gene: TRBV5-1; CDR3 protein: CASSSAGPALGNTIYF